The source of this T cell receptor (beta chain) is a study of blood T cell repertoires in COVID-19. The assay was immunoSEQ multiplex PCR, and TCRdb's table has in-frame clones only and misses some. The profile shows tens of thousands of clones, about nine tenths of them singletons. The V gene's germline CDR1 is LNHNV and CDR2 YYDKDF (reference sequence). The CDR3 covers 17 residues. V lost 4 bases and J lost 1; bases outside the gene matches: 9. The chain couples TRBV15 to TRBJ2-3; TRBD1 agrees at 9 bases. Sequencing was carried out using peripheral blood. The TCR sequence derives from a woman between 40 and 50 years old with active COVID-19. CDR3: CATSIRTGEAGTDTQYF. The CDR3 coding sequence is TGTGCCACCAGCATCCGGACAGGGGAAGCCGGCACAGATACGCAGTATTTT.